The 23 T cell receptor beta chains presented below share a single source sample, sequenced in a study of regulatory and conventional T cells in breast cancer (dated by TCRdb to the mid-2010s). The method behind the library was PCR. Sequenced using an Illumina MiSeq. TCRdb itself trimmed the public reads at Q25 with fastp, ran MiXCR and retained productive beta chains. For every CDR3 protein sequence, its rows merge into one entry that carries the most common genes and DNA. The sample profile shows around 16,000 distinct CDR3 sequences; around a third of them were found once. 1.5% to 2% of the sample is taken by the ten largest. The sequenced sample was conventional T cells from blood. Receptors were obtained from a female donor in good health.

This clonotype was detected a few times. The rearrangement uses TRBV7-8 and TRBJ2-5; D perhaps matches TRBD2 (5 bases). The germline V gene has CDR1 SGHVS and CDR2 FQNEAQ. Trimming removed 3 bases from V and 5 bases from J, with 13 bases in between. The CDR3 sequence is 14 residues long. CDR3 in amino acids: CASSFEGVWETQYF. DNA for the CDR3: TGTGCCAGCAGCTTCGAGGGAGTGTGGGAGACCCAGTACTTC.

This chain connects TRBV2 to TRBJ2-3; D is perhaps TRBD2 (6 bases). V was shortened by 6 bases and J by 6 bases, with 19 bases between the two germline ends. From germline, CDR1 is SNHLY and CDR2 FYNNEI. The CDR3 length is 15 residues. In DNA, the CDR3 is TGTGCCAGCAGCACCCAGGATGGAGGGTTGGATACGCAGTATTTT. Protein sequence: CASSTQDGGLDTQYF.

V and J are TRBV20-1 and TRBJ2-5; 9 nucleotides agree with TRBD1. The CDR3 covers 14 residues. With V trimmed by 2 bases and J by 2 bases, 3 bases remained unmatched. Germline CDR1 DFQATT, CDR2 SNEGSKA (reference sequence). The CDR3 region is CSARRDRAQETQYF. The CDR3 DNA reads as TGCAGTGCTAGACGGGACAGGGCTCAAGAGACCCAGTACTTC.

The V call is TRBV5-4, the J call TRBJ2-5; 10 nucleotides line up with TRBD2. Germline V gene lookup returns CDR1 SGHNT and CDR2 YYREEE (reference sequence). The CDR3 extends over 16 amino acids. Trimming took 4 bases from V and 2 from J; bases not matched to a gene: 8. The CDR3 coding sequence is TGTGCCAGCAGCCTGCCTAGCGGGGGTCCTCAAGAGACCCAGTACTTC. It is translated as CASSLPSGGPQETQYF.

By share, this clonotype ranks as medium-sized. This rearrangement joins TRBV4-3 to TRBJ1-1; 7 bases match TRBD1. Trimming cost V 1 base and J 0 bases; bases outside gene matches: 17. The CDR3 runs to 20 residues. Looked up from germline, CDR1 is LGHNA and CDR2 is YSLEER. The CDR3 region is CASSQGRRLNRGSMNTEAFF. CDR3 nucleotides: TGCGCCAGCAGCCAAGGTAGGAGGCTCAACAGGGGATCTATGAACACTGAAGCTTTCTTT.

With regard to this clonotype: This may arise from a read error, as a much more abundant clone is one base away. V usage is TRBV7-2 and J usage is TRBJ1-2, with unresolved D. Germline lookup yields CDR1 SGHTA and CDR2 FQGNSA. The CDR3 runs to 13 residues. The CDR3 protein is CASSESGRRGHTF. The CDR3 nucleotides read TGTGCCAGCAGCGAGTCCGGGCGGCGTGGCCACACCTTC.

By its share, this clonotype is medium-sized (0.01 to 0.1%). V is TRBV5-4 and J is TRBJ1-5; no reliable D call. The length of the CDR3 is 15 residues. Germline V lookup: CDR1 SGHNT, CDR2 YYREEE (reference sequence). V was pared by 1 base and J by 2 bases, with 10 bases between. The CDR3 DNA follows: TGTGCCAGCAGCTTGAACCCCTATGGCAATCAGCCCCAGCATTTT. Its translation: CASSLNPYGNQPQHF.

The sample holds a few counts of this clonotype. The V gene is TRBV3-1, the J gene TRBJ1-1; a weak D match, TRBD1 (5 bases). Trimming shortened V by 3 bases and J by 1 base, and 12 bases separated the two germline ends. Germline CDR1 and CDR2: LGHDT and YNNKEL (reference sequence). This CDR3 contains 15 residues. The CDR3 sequence is CASSHQGSSNTEAFF. DNA for the CDR3: TGTGCCAGCAGCCATCAGGGTTCTTCGAACACTGAAGCTTTCTTT.

The CDR3 sequence: CASRPQREGGIQYF. The CDR3, as DNA: TGTGCCAGCAGACCTCAGCGGGAAGGTGGCATTCAGTACTTC. The chain has TRBV7-8 and TRBJ2-4; 7 positions agree with TRBD2. The CDR3 spans 14 residues. V dropped 6 bases and J dropped 9; count of bases not matched to a gene: 11. Germline-derived CDR1 and CDR2 are SGHVS and FQNEAQ. The complete variable domain, with remaining parts taken from reference TRBV7-8 and TRBJ2-4, reads GAGVSQSPRYKVAKRGQDVALRCDPISGHVSLFWYQQALGQGPEFLTYFQNEAQLDKSGLPSDRFFAERPEGSVSTLKIQRTQQEDSAVYLCASRPQREGGIQYFGAGTRLSVL.

V usage is TRBV7-8 and J usage is TRBJ2-3; tentatively, D is TRBD1 or TRBD2 (5 bases each). The CDR3 has 16 amino acids. The germline V gene encodes CDR1 SGHVS and CDR2 FQNEAQ. With 6 bases removed from V and 0 bases from J, the gap between germline ends came to 16 bases. The CDR3 reads CASSLVRGGSTDTQYF. CDR3 in DNA: TGTGCCAGCAGTCTTGTCCGTGGGGGTAGCACAGATACGCAGTATTTT.

This clonotype was seen a single time. Lacking the conserved final phenylalanine or tryptophan, this CDR3 likely reflects a read error. The rearrangement joins TRBV3-1 to TRBJ2-7; D not certain. The CDR3 consists of 11 residues. Per the germline V gene, CDR1 is LGHDT and CDR2 is YNNKEL (reference sequence). V lost 2 bases and J 7 bases, leaving 6 bases between the germline ends. The CDR3 region is CASSQLYEQYL. The CDR3 DNA follows: TGTGCCAGCAGCCAATTATATGAGCAGTACTTA.

The V and J genes are TRBV28 and TRBJ1-6; 9 positions agree with TRBD1. CDR1 and CDR2 (germline): MDHEN, SYDVKM. The CDR3 length is 17 residues. Trimming cost V 1 base and J 13 bases; bases outside gene matches: 14. The CDR3 sequence is CASSLSSGTGRFKPLHF. The CDR3 DNA reads TGTGCCAGCAGTTTATCATCCGGGACAGGGCGGTTTAAGCCCCTCCACTTT.

This clonotype showed up many times. V gene TRBV20-1 combines with J gene TRBJ1-3; 7 bases map to TRBD1. V was pared by 5 bases and J by 2 bases, with 3 bases of the junction left unmatched. The length of the CDR3 is 13 residues. CDR1 is DFQATT, CDR2 SNEGSKA, per germline (reference sequence). The CDR3 loop reads CSADTGAGNTIYF. The CDR3 DNA follows: TGCAGTGCTGATACAGGGGCTGGAAACACCATATATTTT.

The chain combines TRBV4-1 with TRBJ1-5, with a weak D call TRBD1 (6 bases). The ends were cut back, 0 bases at V and 9 bases at J, with 12 bases in the middle. CDR3 length: 14 residues. Germline V gene sequence: CDR1 MGHRA, CDR2 YSYEKL. For the CDR3, the DNA is TGCGCCAGCAGCCAAGAAGGGGGGAACGGGCCCCAGCATTTT. Translation gives CASSQEGGNGPQHF.

The rearrangement links TRBV27 to TRBJ1-6; a possible D gene is TRBD1 (5 bases). V was pared by 2 bases and J by 7 bases, with 15 bases between. The CDR3 consists of 16 residues. Germline loops: CDR1 MNHEY, CDR2 SMNVEV (reference sequence). CDR3 DNA sequence: TGTGCCAGCAGTTTAAGCCAGGGATTTGGGAATTCACCCCTCCACTTT. Protein sequence: CASSLSQGFGNSPLHF.

The sample holds many counts of this clonotype. This rearrangement joins TRBV5-4 to TRBJ1-1, with a tentative D call TRBD1 (5 bases). The CDR3 has 17 amino acids. Trimming removed 1 base at V and 0 bases at J, with 16 bases between. Germline V CDR1 and CDR2: SGHNT, YYREEE (reference sequence). The chain's CDR3 is CASSLIGGKGMNTEAFF. CDR3 sequence (DNA): TGTGCCAGCAGCTTGATCGGGGGGAAGGGGATGAACACTGAAGCTTTCTTT.

The chain joins TRBV4-2 to TRBJ1-3, with D uncertain. Germline values: CDR1 LGHNA, CDR2 YNFKEQ. Trimming removed 0 bases from V and 3 bases from J, with 12 bases in between. There are 16 residues in the CDR3. CDR3 region: CASSQDMGGFGNTIYF. The CDR3 DNA reads TGTGCCAGCAGCCAAGATATGGGCGGCTTTGGAAACACCATATATTTT.

The table lists this clonotype with many counts. The V and J genes are TRBV7-9 and TRBJ1-2, with 7 bases that match TRBD1. V trimming: 5 bases; J trimming: 4 bases; junction bases outside the gene matches: 10. Germline CDR1 is SEHNR and CDR2 is FQNEAQ (reference sequence). The length of the CDR3 is 15 residues. The CDR3 region is CASSPGEGASYGYTF. The CDR3 DNA is TGTGCCAGCAGCCCGGGCGAGGGGGCTAGCTATGGCTACACCTTC.

V is TRBV2 and J is TRBJ1-5; TRBD1 aligns across 7 bases. The CDR3 has 15 residues. Per germline, CDR1 SNHLY and CDR2 FYNNEI. The V and J ends lost 5 bases and 0 bases, in that order; junction bases with no gene match: 4. The CDR3 DNA sequence: TGTGCCAGCAGTAGGGACAGATATAGCAATCAGCCCCAGCATTTT. Translated, it gives CASSRDRYSNQPQHF. Full variable domain (rest looked up from reference TRBV2 and TRBJ1-5): EPEVTQTPSHQVTQMGQEVILRCVPISNHLYFYWYRQILGQKVEFLVSFYNNEISEKSEIFDDQFSVERPDGSNFTLKIRSTKLEDSAMYFCASSRDRYSNQPQHFGDGTRLSIL.

The chain links TRBV6-2 or TRBV6-3 to TRBJ2-7, with a possible D match to TRBD1 (6 bases). Germline values: CDR1 MNHEY, CDR2 SVGEGT. V lost 7 bases and J lost 4, with 17 bases in between. This CDR3 has 14 residues. CDR3: CASKPPWDTYEQYF. CDR3 nucleotide sequence: TGTGCCAGCAAGCCGCCGTGGGACACTTACGAGCAGTACTTC.

This clonotype was seen just once. The chain links TRBV12-3 or TRBV12-4 to TRBJ1-5; the D gene is possibly TRBD1 (5 bases). This CDR3 region has 14 residues. Trimming shortened V by 11 bases and J by 9 bases, and 23 bases separated the two germline ends. In DNA, the CDR3 is TGTGCCTCCACGGAGCAGGGCTTATGGCGGCCCCAGCATTTT. Translating gives CASTEQGLWRPQHF.

In this sample, this clonotype turned up a few times. The chain has TRBV12-3 or TRBV12-4 and TRBJ1-2; tentative D call: TRBD1 (5 bases). The CDR3 is 14 residues long. The V end lost 6 bases, the J end lost 6 bases, and 17 bases lay between the germline ends. The CDR3 DNA is TGTGCCAGCAGCCTACAGGCCGATTTTGATGGCTACACCTTC. Encoded protein: CASSLQADFDGYTF.

This clonotype is medium-sized. The chain carries TRBV29-1 and TRBJ2-2, with D tentatively TRBD2 (5 bases). V lost 0 bases and J 11 bases, leaving 16 bases between the germline ends. The CDR3 loop spans 14 amino acids. Germline V gene lookup returns CDR1 SQVTM and CDR2 ANQGSEA. CDR3: CSVEDLAYGGELFF. The CDR3 region has the DNA TGCAGCGTTGAAGATCTTGCTTATGGAGGCGAGCTGTTTTTT.